This T cell receptor (beta chain) emerged from a study of blood T cell repertoires in COVID-19 (dated by TCRdb to the early 2020s). As for the study more broadly: Collaborator samples came from the United States, Italy and Spain and covered acute and convalescent phases of COVID-19. Where available, HLA class I and class II types were obtained from metadata supplied by the sample provider rather than from assay-based typing. The prospective study material was composed of cDNA or gDNA derived from T cells, B-cell-depleted T cells, or PBMCs. Subjects who had been exposed to COVID-19, were actively infected with it, or had recovered from it provided the deeply sampled blood TCRbeta repertoires that made up the dataset. Nearly every sample came with metadata listing a de-identified subject ID, COVID-19 status, age in years and sex. The repertoires were made available in a free public database intended to serve as a resource for research on the immune response to SARS-CoV-2. The samples were drawn from the first 160 participants of the ongoing ImmuneRACE study and from over 950 subjects provided by 6 global collaborators.

The CDR3 starts with the cysteine, ends with the phenylalanine, and has 12 residues. The only DNA kept is the CDR3, 36 bases in frame from the first base. The V end loses 1 base and the J end loses 5 bases, and a stretch of 8 bases separates them. Looking up the germline V gene (reference sequence) yields CDR1 GTSNPN and CDR2 SVGIG. The immunoSEQ Assay, a bias-controlled multiplex PCR, was used to amplify TCRbeta CDR3 regions from genomic DNA. The paper's data handling went like this. Nucleated cell counts per sample were estimated from amplification of reference gene primers within the assay. To quantify the absolute abundance of each unique TCRbeta CDR3 rearrangement, sequence reads were collapsed and filtered. For each sample, productive Simpson clonality was calculated by taking the square root of Simpson's diversity index across productive rearrangements. The source is immuneACCESS, and TCRdb retained only in-frame sequences with V and J called. Part of the clones is not carried over; for the studies checked, unresolved V genes explain less than half of this, and the remainder is unexplained. V and J calls and clone size are those listed in that table; D and trimming were worked out from the DNA. The sample table lists 100,000 to 150,000 clones, 80% of them with a count of one. Approximately 25% of the sample is taken by the ten largest.

Collaborating institutions collected whole blood in K2EDTA tubes following their own protocols. Collaborator samples were shipped for TCRbeta analysis as frozen whole blood, isolated PBMCs, or DNA extracted from either sample type. A remark on this clone: The antigen it binds to is not known. Base qualities are not provided; no much larger clone lies one nucleotide away.

Study-wide findings and limitations: The amount of clinical and demographic metadata varied by source and participant and was provided uncurated.

The receptor comes from a human donor in a cohort sampled during active COVID-19. The V and J segments used are TRBV30 and TRBJ2-5, with TRBD1 perhaps the D gene, on 5 matching bases. The specimen sequenced was peripheral blood. The nucleotides are TGTGCCTGGAGTGGACAGAGGGAGACCCAGTACTTC. The resulting protein is CAWSGQRETQYF.